The rows below give T cell receptor beta chains drawn from one sample of a study of shared clonotypes between healthy human individuals. Repertoires were generated with immunoSEQ multiplex PCR, while TCRdb's copy carries only in-frame clones and drops some. The repertoire holds 550,000 to 650,000 clones, with around 96% as singletons. The source material was naive CD8+ T cells sorted from blood. The receptors were sampled from a woman aged 25 to 39 in good health. CDR3s leave out the opening cysteine and the closing phenylalanine or tryptophan. The order of the fields is V gene, CDR3 protein.

TRBV7-9 | ASSLVAGALDEQF
TRBV10-3 | AIRGTSGNYNEQF
TRBV25-1 | ASSDGTGVRTDTQY
TRBV19 | ASRGGYEQY
TRBV27 | ASSLAGVSYNEQF
TRBV2 | ASSGRTGNLAGLSYNEQF
TRBV28 | ASSLDHREPFYRPQH
TRBV7-6 | ASSDGQGNYGYT
TRBV30 | AWTPPGLAGGCQF
TRBV7-2 | ASSFGPTYEQY
TRBV5-1 | ASSRTSGPDVEQF
TRBV13 | ASSLGTEYEQY
TRBV5-4 | ASSPGLGLEQF
TRBV27 | ASFRGRGPEAF
TRBV28 | ASSLPGLAGVGEQF
TRBV7-9 | ASSSSTGFYGYT
TRBV29-1 | SVESGSSYEQY
TRBV11-2 | ASSFTGSTSGRGGDTQY
TRBV19 | ASSNGAGELF
TRBV27 | ASRPDREGEQF
TRBV28 | ASSLSNLAGGETQY
TRBV5-8 | ASSLEHSAGPTYGYT
TRBV19 | ASAILRTGGSGYT
TRBV27 | ASSLSPGTGSGSGQY
TRBV7-9 | ASSTPTGSSTDTQY
TRBV4-1 | ASSQVASGRSDTQY
TRBV29-1 | SVRVGEAF
TRBV13 | ASSLSGRDTDTQY
TRBV4-1 | ASRPRDRENTGELF
TRBV9 | ASSVGLAGGYEQY
TRBV28 | ASSQRTSGNYEQY
TRBV30 | AWSVLTGTDEQY
TRBV5-4 | ASSLAAPGEGELF
TRBV28 | ASSQPGALRETQY
TRBV7-9 | ASSLVVDRGNEKLF
TRBV11-2 | ASSPEVPVYDEQY
TRBV4-1 | ASSLAHSSNQPQH
TRBV28 | ASSLGFYEQF
TRBV6-1 | ASSVDPGAYEQY
TRBV11-1 | ASSTGVNTEAF
TRBV4-1 | ASSQVQGSPYEQY
TRBV9 | ASSGWDSVNYGYT
TRBV5-6 | ASSLQSSYEQY
TRBV7-9 | ASSLVHQGANTEAF
TRBV7-2 | ASSPGSAAGQY
TRBV10-3 | AISEGTSLHEQY
TRBV28 | ASNTQREELYNEQF
TRBV5-1 | ASSPGTLSSYEQY
TRBV27 | ASSLLAQGVYQGYT
TRBV4-1 | ASSQEFSDETQY
TRBV6-5 | ASSYSTGSPETQY
TRBV27 | ASSLTVSSYEQY
TRBV7-9 | ASRETGETQY
TRBV28 | ASSTPTGMNTEAF